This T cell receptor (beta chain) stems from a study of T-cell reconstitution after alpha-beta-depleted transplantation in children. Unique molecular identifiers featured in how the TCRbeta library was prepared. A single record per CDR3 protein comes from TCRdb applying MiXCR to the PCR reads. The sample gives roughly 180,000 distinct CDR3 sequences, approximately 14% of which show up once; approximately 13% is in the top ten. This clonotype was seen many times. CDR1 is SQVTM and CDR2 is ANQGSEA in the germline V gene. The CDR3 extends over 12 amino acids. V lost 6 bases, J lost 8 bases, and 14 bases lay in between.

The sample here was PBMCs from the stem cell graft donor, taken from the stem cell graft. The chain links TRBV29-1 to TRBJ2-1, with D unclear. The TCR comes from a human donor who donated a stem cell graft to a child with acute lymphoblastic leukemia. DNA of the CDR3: TGCAGCGTGGATGAGAATCGCCATGAGCAGTTCTTC. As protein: CSVDENRHEQFF.